The 12 T cell receptor beta chains below all came from one sample that was sequenced in a study of blood T cell repertoires in COVID-19. Some clones are missing from TCRdb's copy, which holds only in-frame ones; the method was immunoSEQ multiplex PCR. The sample includes approximately 150,000 clones, approximately 84% of them seen just once. The source material was peripheral blood. These receptors all stem from a man aged 70 or older with active or convalescent COVID-19.

The chain couples TRBV7-2 to TRBJ1-5; D not resolved. The CDR3 runs to 11 residues. Per the germline V gene, CDR1 is SGHTA and CDR2 is FQGNSA. Trimming took off 3 bases at V and 16 bases at J, with 13 bases between the two ends. For the CDR3, the DNA is TGTGCCAGCAGCTTCGGATGGCGGCTACATTTT. This gives the protein CASSFGWRLHF.

In this sample, this clone turned up a few times. The chain combines TRBV5-4 with TRBJ1-1; D gene unclear. CDR1 is SGHNT, CDR2 YYREEE, per germline (reference sequence). This CDR3 is built from 14 residues. Trimming stripped 1 base from V and 4 bases from J, with 11 bases between. CDR3 region: CASSLRGRGTEAFF. The CDR3 DNA reads as TGTGCCAGCAGCTTGCGGGGTCGCGGCACTGAAGCTTTCTTT.

The rearrangement joins TRBV7-8 to TRBJ2-5; 7 nucleotides agree with TRBD2. This CDR3 spans 15 amino acids. Germline trimming cut 0 bases from V and 3 bases from J; bases unmatched to any gene: 4. The germline V gene has CDR1 SGHVS and CDR2 FQNEAQ. The CDR3 region is CASSLAGGGEETQYF. The CDR3 DNA is TGTGCCAGCAGCTTAGCAGGCGGGGGTGAAGAGACCCAGTACTTC.

The genes are TRBV28 and TRBJ1-1; the match to TRBD1 covers 10 bases. Trimming at V came to 6 bases and at J to 6 bases, leaving 7 bases not matched to a gene. The CDR3 runs 14 residues. Germline V gene lookup returns CDR1 MDHEN and CDR2 SYDVKM. The CDR3 loop is CASRSTGGIAEAFF. In DNA form, the CDR3 reads TGTGCCAGCAGATCGACAGGGGGCATCGCTGAAGCTTTCTTT.

The chain employs TRBV5-8 and TRBJ2-7; D might be TRBD1 (6 bases). The CDR3 covers 15 residues. Between the trimmed V and J ends, which lost 2 bases and 2 bases, there was a span of 14 bases. CDR1 is SGHTS and CDR2 is YDEGEE in the germline V gene. Written as DNA, the CDR3 is TGTGCCAGCAGCTTAGATACAGGGAGTCCCTACGAGCAGTACTTC. Encoded protein: CASSLDTGSPYEQYF.

The chain is built from TRBV7-6 and TRBJ1-4, with a tentative D call TRBD1 (6 bases). This CDR3 has 16 residues. Germline V gene lookup returns CDR1 SGHVS and CDR2 FNYEAQ. Trimming took off 0 bases at V and 3 bases at J, with 11 bases between the two ends. The CDR3 DNA follows: TGTGCCAGCAGCTTAGCCCAGGGGCAGCCTAATGAAAAACTGTTTTTT. Amino acids: CASSLAQGQPNEKLFF.

This chain connects TRBV28 to TRBJ1-1, with 9 bases that match TRBD1. The ends lost 5 bases at V and 0 bases at J; junction bases unmatched: 16. The CDR3 spans 19 residues. Germline V CDR1 and CDR2: MDHEN, SYDVKM. CDR3 region: CASSPNNPGTGRLNTEAFF. For the CDR3, the DNA is TGTGCCAGCAGTCCCAATAACCCCGGGACAGGGAGGCTGAACACTGAAGCTTTCTTT. Full variable domain (outside the CDR3, taken from reference TRBV28 and TRBJ1-1): DVKVTQSSRYLVKRTGEKVFLECVQDMDHENMFWYRQDPGLGLRLIYFSYDVKMKEKGDIPEGYSVSREKKERFSLILESASTNQTSMYLCASSPNNPGTGRLNTEAFFGQGTRLTVV.

This clone was recorded a few times. The chain uses TRBV5-1 and TRBJ2-1; 15 nucleotides align to TRBD2. This CDR3 has 17 amino acids. V lost 2 bases to trimming and J lost 6 bases; unmatched junction nucleotides: 6. CDR1 is SGHRS and CDR2 is YFSETQ in the germline V gene. The CDR3 DNA reads as TGCGCCAGCAGCTTACCGGGACTAGCGGGAGGTGGCAATGAGCAGTTCTTC. Translated, it gives CASSLPGLAGGGNEQFF.

The rearrangement uses TRBV10-3 and TRBJ2-1, with D possibly TRBD1 on 6 matching bases. Germline V lookup: CDR1 ENHRY, CDR2 SYGVKD. There are 13 residues in the CDR3. The V end was cut by 4 bases, the J end by 8 bases, with 12 bases between. In DNA, the CDR3 is TGTGCCATCAGTGTACAGGGTAAAGATGAGCAGTTCTTC. This encodes CAISVQGKDEQFF.

V and J are TRBV5-6 and TRBJ1-5; TRBD1 is a possible D gene (5 bases). CDR1 and CDR2 from the germline V gene are SGHDT and YYEEEE. The CDR3 has 15 residues. With 4 bases removed from V and 2 bases from J, the gap between germline ends came to 13 bases. The CDR3: CASSRTGEGNQPQHF. The CDR3 region has the DNA TGTGCCAGCAGCAGAACGGGGGAGGGCAATCAGCCCCAGCATTTT.

The J gene is TRBJ1-2, the V gene TRBV4-1; 9 bases line up with TRBD1. Germline CDR1 reads MGHRA; CDR2 reads YSYEKL. The CDR3 consists of 16 residues. The V gene end was trimmed by 4 bases and the J gene end by 5 bases; junction bases not matched to a gene: 11. CDR3 sequence reads: CASSPRESTGGYGYTF. CDR3 DNA sequence: TGCGCCAGCAGCCCAAGGGAATCGACAGGGGGGTATGGCTACACCTTC.

J is TRBJ1-3 and V is TRBV30; no firm D call. V dropped 3 bases and J dropped 4 bases, with 10 bases sitting between them. This CDR3 has 13 amino acids. CDR1 and CDR2 from the germline V gene are GTSNPN and SVGIG (reference sequence). DNA of the CDR3: TGTGCCTGGAGCGGCGGTCCGGGAAACACCATATATTTT. Its protein is CAWSGGPGNTIYF.